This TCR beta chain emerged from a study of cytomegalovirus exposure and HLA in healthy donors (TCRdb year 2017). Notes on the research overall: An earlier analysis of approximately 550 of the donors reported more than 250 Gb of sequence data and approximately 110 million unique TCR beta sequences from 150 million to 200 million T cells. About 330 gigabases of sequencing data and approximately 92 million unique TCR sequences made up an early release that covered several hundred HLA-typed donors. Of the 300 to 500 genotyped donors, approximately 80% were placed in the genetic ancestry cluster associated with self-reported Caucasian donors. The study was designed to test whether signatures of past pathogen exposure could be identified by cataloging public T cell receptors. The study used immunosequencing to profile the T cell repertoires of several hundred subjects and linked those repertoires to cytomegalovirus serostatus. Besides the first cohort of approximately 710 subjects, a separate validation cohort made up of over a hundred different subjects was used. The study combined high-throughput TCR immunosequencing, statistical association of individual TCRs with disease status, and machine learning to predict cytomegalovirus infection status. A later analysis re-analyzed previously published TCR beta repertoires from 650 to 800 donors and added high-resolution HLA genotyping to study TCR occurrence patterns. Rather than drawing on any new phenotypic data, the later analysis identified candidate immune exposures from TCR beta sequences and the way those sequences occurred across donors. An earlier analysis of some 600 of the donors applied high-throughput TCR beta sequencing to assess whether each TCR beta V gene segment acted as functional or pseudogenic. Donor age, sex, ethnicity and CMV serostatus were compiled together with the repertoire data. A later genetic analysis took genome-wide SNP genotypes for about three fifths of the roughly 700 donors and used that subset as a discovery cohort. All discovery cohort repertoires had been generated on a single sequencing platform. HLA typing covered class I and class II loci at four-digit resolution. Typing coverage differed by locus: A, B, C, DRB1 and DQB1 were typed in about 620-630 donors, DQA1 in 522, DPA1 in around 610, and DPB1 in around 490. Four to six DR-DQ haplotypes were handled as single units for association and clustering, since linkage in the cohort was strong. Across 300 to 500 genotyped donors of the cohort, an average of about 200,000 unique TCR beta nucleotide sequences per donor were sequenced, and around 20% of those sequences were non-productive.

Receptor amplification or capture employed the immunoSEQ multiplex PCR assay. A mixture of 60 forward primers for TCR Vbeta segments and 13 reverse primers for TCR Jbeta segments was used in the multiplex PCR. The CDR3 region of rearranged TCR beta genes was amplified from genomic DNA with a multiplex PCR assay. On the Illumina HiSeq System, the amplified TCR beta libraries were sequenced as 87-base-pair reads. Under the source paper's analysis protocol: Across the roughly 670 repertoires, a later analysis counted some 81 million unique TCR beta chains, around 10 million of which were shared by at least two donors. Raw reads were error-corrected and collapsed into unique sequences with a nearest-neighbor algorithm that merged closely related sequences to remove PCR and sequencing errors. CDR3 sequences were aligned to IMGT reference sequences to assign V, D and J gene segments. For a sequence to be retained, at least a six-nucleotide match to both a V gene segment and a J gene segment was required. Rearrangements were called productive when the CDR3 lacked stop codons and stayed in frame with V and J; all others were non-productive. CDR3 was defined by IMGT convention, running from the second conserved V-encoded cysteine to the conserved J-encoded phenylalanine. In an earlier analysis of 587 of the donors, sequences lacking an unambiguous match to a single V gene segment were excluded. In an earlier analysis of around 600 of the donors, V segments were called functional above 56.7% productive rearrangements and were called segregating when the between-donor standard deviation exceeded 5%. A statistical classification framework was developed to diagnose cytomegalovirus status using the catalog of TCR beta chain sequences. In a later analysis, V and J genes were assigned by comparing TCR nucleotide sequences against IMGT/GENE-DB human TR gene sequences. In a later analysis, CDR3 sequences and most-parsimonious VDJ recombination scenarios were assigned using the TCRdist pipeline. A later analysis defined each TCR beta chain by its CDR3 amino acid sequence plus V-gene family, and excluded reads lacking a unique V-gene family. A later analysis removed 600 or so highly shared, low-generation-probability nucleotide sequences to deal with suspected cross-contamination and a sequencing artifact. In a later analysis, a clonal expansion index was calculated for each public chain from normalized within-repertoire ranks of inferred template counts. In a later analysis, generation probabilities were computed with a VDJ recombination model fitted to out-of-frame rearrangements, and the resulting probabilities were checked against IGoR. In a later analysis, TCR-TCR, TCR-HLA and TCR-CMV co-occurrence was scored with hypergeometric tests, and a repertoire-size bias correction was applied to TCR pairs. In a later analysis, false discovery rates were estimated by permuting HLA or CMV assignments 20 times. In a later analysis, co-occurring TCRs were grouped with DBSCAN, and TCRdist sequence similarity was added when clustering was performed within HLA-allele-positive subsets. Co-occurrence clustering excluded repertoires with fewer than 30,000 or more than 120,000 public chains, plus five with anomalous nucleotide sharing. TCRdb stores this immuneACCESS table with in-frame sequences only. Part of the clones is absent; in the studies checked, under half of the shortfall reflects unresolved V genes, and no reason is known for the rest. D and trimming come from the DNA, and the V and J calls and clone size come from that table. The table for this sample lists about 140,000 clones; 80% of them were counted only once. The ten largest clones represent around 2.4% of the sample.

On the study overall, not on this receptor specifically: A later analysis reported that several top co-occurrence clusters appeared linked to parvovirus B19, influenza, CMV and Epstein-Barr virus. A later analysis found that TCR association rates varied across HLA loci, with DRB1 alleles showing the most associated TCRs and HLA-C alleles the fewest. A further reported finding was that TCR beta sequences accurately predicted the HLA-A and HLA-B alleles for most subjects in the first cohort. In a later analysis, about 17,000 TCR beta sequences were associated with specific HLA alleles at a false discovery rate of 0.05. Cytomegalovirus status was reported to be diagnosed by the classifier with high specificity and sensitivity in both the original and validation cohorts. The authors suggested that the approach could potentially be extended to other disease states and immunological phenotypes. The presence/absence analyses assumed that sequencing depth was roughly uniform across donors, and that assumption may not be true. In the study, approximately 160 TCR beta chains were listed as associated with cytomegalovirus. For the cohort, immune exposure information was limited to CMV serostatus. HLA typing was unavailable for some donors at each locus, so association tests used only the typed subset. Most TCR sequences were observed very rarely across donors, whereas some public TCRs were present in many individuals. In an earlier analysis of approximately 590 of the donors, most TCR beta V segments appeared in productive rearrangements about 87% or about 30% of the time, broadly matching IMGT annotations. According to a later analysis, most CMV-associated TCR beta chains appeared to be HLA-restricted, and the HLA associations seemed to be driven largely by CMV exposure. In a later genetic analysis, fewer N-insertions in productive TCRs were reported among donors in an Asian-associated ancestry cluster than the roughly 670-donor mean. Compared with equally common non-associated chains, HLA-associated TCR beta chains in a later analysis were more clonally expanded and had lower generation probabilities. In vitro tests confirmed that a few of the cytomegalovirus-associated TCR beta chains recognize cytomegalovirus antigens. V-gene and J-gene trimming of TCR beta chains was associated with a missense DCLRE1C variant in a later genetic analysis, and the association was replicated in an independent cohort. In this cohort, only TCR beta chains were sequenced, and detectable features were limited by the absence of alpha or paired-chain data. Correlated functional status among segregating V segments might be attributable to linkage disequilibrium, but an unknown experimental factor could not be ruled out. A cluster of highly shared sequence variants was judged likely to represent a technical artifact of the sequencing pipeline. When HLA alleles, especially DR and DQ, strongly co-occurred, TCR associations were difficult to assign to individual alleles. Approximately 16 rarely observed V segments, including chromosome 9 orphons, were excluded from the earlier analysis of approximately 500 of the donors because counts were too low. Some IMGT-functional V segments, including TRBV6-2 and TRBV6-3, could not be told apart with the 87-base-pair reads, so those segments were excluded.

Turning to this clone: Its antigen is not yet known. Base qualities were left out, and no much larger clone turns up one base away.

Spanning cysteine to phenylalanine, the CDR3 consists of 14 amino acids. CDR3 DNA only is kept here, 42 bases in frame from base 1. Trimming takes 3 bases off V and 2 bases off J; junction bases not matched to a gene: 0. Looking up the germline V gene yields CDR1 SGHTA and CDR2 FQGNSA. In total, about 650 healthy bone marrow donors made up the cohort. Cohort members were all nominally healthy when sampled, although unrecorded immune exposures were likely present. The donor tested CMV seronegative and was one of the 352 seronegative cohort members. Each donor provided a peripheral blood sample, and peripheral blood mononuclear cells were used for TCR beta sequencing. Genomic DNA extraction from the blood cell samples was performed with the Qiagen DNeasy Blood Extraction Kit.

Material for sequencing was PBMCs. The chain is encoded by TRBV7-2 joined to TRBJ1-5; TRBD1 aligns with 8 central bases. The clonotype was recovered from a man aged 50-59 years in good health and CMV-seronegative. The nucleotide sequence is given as TGTGCCAGCAGCTTGACAGGGGGCAATCAGCCCCAGCATTTT. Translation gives CASSLTGGNQPQHF.